This TCR beta chain was documented in a study of blood T cell repertoires in COVID-19 (dated by TCRdb to between 2020 and 2021). Notes on the research overall: Collaborator samples came from the United States, Italy and Spain and covered acute and convalescent phases of COVID-19. The prospective study material was composed of cDNA or gDNA derived from T cells, B-cell-depleted T cells, or PBMCs. Deeply sampled blood TCRbeta repertoires from subjects exposed to, actively infected with, or recovered from COVID-19 were included in the dataset. A freely available public database, intended as a resource for researchers studying the immune response to SARS-CoV-2, is where the repertoires were released. Samples came from the ongoing ImmuneRACE study (first 160 participants) plus 1,254 subjects from 6 global collaborators. Sample metadata almost always included a de-identified subject ID, COVID-19 status, age in years and sex. Where available, HLA class I and class II types were obtained from metadata supplied by the sample provider rather than from assay-based typing. The investigation overall reported the following: How much clinical and demographic metadata was included differed by source and by participant, and the metadata was provided uncurated.

TCRbeta CDR3 regions were amplified from genomic DNA by means of the immunoSEQ Assay, a bias-controlled multiplex PCR. Processing in the source paper ran as follows. The number of nucleated cells in each sample was estimated by amplification of reference gene primers within the assay. To quantify the absolute abundance of each unique TCRbeta CDR3 rearrangement, sequence reads were collapsed and filtered. For each sample, productive Simpson clonality was calculated by taking the square root of Simpson's diversity index across productive rearrangements. TCRdb holds this immuneACCESS table with in-frame rearrangements only. Some clones are missing; in checked studies, unresolved V genes explain under half, and the rest has no known cause. Clone size and V and J calls were adopted from that table, with D and trimming inferred from the DNA. This sample holds under 300,000 clones; less than 90% were observed only once. The leading ten clones occupy around 13% of the sample.

Compared with germline, V lacks 8 bases and J lacks 5 bases; bases without a gene match: 2. Including cysteine and phenylalanine, the CDR3 has 13 amino acids. Only the CDR3 region is kept as DNA, spanning 39 bases read in frame from base 1. Looking up the germline V gene (reference sequence) yields CDR1 MNHNY and CDR2 SVGAGI. Note on this clone: The clone's antigen remains unknown. No base quality values were provided; no much bigger clone lies one nucleotide off.

At one collaborating source in Seattle, patients were enrolled during active infection and were followed longitudinally through the course of disease. Each collaborating institution followed its own protocols to collect whole blood in K2EDTA tubes. For TCRbeta analysis, collaborators shipped samples in one of three forms: frozen whole blood, isolated PBMCs, or DNA extracted from either of those sample types. The clonotype was recovered from a woman between 65 and 79 years old with COVID-19, enrolled during active disease. Sequencing was carried out using peripheral blood. Recombination connected TRBV6-6 to TRBJ2-1, and 11 junctional nucleotides match TRBD2. The DNA sequence follows: TGTGCCAGCTCTAGCGGGGGGCACAATGAGCAGTTCTTC. Its amino acids are CASSSGGHNEQFF.